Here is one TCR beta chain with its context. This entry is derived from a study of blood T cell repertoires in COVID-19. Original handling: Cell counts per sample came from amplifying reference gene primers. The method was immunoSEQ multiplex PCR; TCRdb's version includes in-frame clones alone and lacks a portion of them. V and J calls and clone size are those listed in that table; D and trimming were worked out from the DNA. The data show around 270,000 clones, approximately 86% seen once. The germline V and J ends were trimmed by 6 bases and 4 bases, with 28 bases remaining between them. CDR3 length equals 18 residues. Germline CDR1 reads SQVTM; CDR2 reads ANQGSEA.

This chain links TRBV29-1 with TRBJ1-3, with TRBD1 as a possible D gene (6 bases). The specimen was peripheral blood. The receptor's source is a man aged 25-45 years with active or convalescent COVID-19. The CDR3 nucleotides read TGCAGCGTGCTGGACAGTGACAAAGCAATGGGGTTCGGAAACACCATATATTTT. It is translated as CSVLDSDKAMGFGNTIYF. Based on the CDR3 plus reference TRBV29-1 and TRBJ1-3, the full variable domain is SAVISQKPSRDICQRGTSLTIQCQVDSQVTMMFWYRQQPGQSLTLIATANQGSEATYESGFVIDKFPISRPNLTFSTLTVSNMSPEDSSIYLCSVLDSDKAMGFGNTIYFGEGSWLTVV.